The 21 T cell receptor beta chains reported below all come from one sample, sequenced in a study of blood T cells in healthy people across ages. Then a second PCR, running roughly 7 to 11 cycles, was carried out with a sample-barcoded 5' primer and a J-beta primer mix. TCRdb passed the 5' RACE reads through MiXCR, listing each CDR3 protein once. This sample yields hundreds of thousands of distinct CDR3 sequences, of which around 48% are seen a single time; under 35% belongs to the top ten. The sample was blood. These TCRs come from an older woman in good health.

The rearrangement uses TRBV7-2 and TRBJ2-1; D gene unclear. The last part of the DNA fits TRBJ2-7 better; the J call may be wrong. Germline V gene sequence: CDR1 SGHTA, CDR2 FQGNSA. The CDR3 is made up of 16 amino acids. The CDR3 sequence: CASSLLTMTSYNEQYF. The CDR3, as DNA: TGTGCCAGCAGCCTTCTGACAATGACCTCCTACAATGAGCAGTACTTC.

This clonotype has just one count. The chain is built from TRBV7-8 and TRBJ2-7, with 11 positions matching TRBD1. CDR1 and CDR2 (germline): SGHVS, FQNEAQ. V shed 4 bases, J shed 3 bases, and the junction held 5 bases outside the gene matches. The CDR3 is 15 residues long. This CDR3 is CASSSRGTGGYEQYF. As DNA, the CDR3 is TGTGCCAGCAGCTCTCGGGGGACAGGGGGCTACGAGCAGTACTTC.

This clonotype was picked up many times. The CDR3 sequence: CASSFTGGLDGYTF. DNA for the CDR3: TGTGCCAGCAGTTTCACAGGGGGCTTGGATGGCTACACCTTC. This chain connects TRBV5-6 to TRBJ1-2; 9 bases match TRBD1. The CDR3 spans 14 residues. Looked up from germline, CDR1 is SGHDT and CDR2 is YYEEEE. With V trimmed by 5 bases and J by 6 bases, 8 bases remained unmatched. The full variable domain, completed using reference TRBV5-6 and TRBJ1-2, is DAGVTQSPTHLIKTRGQQVTLRCSPKSGHDTVSWYQQALGQGPQFIFQYYEEEERQRGNFPDRFSGHQFPNYSSELNVNALLLGDSALYLCASSFTGGLDGYTFGSGTRLTVV.

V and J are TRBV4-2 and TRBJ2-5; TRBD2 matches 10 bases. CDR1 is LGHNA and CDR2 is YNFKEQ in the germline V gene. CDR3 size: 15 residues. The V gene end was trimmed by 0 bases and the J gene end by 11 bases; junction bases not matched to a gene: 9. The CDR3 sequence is CASSQETSGKNEQYF. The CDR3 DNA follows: TGTGCCAGCAGCCAAGAAACTAGCGGGAAGAATGAGCAGTACTTC.

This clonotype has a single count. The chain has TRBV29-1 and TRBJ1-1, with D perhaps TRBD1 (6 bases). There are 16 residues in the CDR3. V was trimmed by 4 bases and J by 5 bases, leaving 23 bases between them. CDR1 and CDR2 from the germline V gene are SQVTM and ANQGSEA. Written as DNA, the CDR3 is TGCAGCGTTGGGATTACAGGGTACCCCGGTGTTACTGAAGCTTTCTTT. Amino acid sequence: CSVGITGYPGVTEAFF.

In DNA form, the CDR3 reads TGTGCCAGCAGCCCTCAGCCGGGACAGGGGGGAGAGACCCAGTACTTC. Protein sequence: CASSPQPGQGGETQYF. The chain carries TRBV3-1 and TRBJ2-5; 11 nucleotides match TRBD1. The CDR3 is 16 amino acids. From germline, CDR1 is LGHDT and CDR2 YNNKEL (reference sequence). Losses at the gene ends were 4 bases for V and 4 bases for J; bases not matched to a gene: 8.

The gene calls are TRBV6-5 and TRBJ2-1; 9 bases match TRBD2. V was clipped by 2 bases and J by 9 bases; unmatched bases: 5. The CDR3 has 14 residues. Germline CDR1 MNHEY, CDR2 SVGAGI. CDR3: CASSYLAGRGEQFF. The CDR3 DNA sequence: TGTGCCAGCAGTTACCTAGCGGGACGGGGTGAGCAGTTCTTC.

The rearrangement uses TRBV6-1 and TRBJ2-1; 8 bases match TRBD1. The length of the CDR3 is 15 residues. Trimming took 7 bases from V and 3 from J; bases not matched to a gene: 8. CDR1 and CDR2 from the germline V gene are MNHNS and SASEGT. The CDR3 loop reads CASTSGQERYNEQFF. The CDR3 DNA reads TGTGCCAGCACCTCGGGACAGGAGCGCTACAATGAGCAGTTCTTC.

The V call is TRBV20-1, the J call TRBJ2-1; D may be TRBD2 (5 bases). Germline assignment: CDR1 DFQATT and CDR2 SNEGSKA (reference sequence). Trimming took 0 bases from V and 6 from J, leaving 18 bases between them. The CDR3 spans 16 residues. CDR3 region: CSARDWGGGGFNEQFF. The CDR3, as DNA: TGCAGTGCTAGAGATTGGGGTGGCGGAGGATTCAATGAGCAGTTCTTC.

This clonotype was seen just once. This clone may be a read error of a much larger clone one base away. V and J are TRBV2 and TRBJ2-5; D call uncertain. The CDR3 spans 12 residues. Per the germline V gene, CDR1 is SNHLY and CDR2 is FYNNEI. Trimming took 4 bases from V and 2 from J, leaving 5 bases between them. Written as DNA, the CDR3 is TGTGCCAGCAGTGTCCTACAAGAGACCCAGTACTTC. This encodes CASSVLQETQYF.

DNA for the CDR3: TGTGCCAGCAGCCAGGGGGGGTCGGGTCAAGAGACCCAGTACTTC. Translated: CASSQGGSGQETQYF. The V and J genes are TRBV7-2 and TRBJ2-5; either TRBD1 or TRBD2 may supply D (7 bases each). Germline V gene sequence: CDR1 SGHTA, CDR2 FQGNSA. V was cut by 5 bases and J by 2 bases, with 15 bases left in between. The CDR3 has 15 amino acids.

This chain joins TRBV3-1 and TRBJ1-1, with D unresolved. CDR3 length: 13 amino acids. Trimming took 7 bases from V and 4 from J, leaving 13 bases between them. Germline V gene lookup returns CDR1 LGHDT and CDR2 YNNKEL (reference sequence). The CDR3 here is CASTPREGTEAFF. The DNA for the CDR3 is TGTGCCAGCACTCCCCGGGAGGGCACTGAAGCTTTCTTT. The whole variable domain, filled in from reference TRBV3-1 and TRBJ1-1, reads DTAVSQTPKYLVTQMGNDKSIKCEQNLGHDTMYWYKQDSKKFLKIMFSYNNKELIINETVPNRFSPKSPDKAHLNLHINSLELGDSAVYFCASTPREGTEAFFGQGTRLTVV.

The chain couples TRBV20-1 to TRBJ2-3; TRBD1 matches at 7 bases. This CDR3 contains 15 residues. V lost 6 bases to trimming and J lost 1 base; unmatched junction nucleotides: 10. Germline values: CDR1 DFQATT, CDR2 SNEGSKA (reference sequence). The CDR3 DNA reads TGCAGTGCAGCCCGTACAGGGGTCCGCACAGATACGCAGTATTTT. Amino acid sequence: CSAARTGVRTDTQYF.

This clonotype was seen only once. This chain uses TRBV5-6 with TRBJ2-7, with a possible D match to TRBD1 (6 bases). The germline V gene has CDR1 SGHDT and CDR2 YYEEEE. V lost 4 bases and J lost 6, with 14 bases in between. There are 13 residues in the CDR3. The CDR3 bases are TGTGCCAGCAGCGCAGACCCAGGGGTCGAGCAGTACTTC. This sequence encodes CASSADPGVEQYF. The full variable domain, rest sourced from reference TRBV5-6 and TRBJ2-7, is DAGVTQSPTHLIKTRGQQVTLRCSPKSGHDTVSWYQQALGQGPQFIFQYYEEEERQRGNFPDRFSGHQFPNYSSELNVNALLLGDSALYLCASSADPGVEQYFGPGTRLTVT.

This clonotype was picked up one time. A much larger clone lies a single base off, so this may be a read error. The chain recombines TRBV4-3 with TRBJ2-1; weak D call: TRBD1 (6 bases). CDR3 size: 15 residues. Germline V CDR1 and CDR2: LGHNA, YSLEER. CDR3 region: CTSSQEWGLYNEQFF. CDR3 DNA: TGCACCAGCAGCCAAGAGTGGGGGCTCTACAATGAGCAGTTCTTC.

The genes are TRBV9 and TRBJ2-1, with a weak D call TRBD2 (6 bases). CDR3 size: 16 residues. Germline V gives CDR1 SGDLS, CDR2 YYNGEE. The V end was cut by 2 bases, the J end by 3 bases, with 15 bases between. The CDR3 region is CASSVGQRVDYNEQFF. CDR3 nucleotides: TGTGCCAGCAGCGTTGGCCAGCGGGTAGACTACAATGAGCAGTTCTTC.

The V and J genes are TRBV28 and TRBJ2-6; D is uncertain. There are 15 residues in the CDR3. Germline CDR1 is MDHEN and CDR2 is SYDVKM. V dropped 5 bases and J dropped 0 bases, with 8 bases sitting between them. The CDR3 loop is CASSPGSSGANVLTF. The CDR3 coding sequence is TGTGCCAGCAGTCCAGGAAGCTCTGGGGCCAACGTCCTGACTTTC. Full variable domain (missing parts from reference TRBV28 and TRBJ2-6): DVKVTQSSRYLVKRTGEKVFLECVQDMDHENMFWYRQDPGLGLRLIYFSYDVKMKEKGDIPEGYSVSREKKERFSLILESASTNQTSMYLCASSPGSSGANVLTFGAGSRLTVL.

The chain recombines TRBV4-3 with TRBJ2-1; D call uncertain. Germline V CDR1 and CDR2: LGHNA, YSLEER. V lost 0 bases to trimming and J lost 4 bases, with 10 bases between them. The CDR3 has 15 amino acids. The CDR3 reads CASSQDNFRYNEQFF. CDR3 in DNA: TGCGCCAGCAGCCAAGATAATTTCAGGTACAATGAGCAGTTCTTC.

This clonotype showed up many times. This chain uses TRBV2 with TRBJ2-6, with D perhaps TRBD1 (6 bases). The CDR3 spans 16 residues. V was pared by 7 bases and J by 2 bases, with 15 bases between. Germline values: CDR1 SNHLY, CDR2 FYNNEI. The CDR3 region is CASKPGQETGANVLTF. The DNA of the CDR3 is TGTGCCAGCAAACCGGGACAAGAAACTGGGGCCAACGTCCTGACTTTC.

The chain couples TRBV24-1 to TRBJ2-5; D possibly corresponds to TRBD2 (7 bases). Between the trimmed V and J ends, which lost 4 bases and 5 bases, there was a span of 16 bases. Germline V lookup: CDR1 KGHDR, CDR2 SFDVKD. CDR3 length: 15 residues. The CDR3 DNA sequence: TGTGCCACCAGTGACTGGGAGGGGGGAGTGGAGACCCAGTACTTC. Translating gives CATSDWEGGVETQYF.

The DNA for the CDR3 is TGTGCCAGCAGCCAACCGATGCGTAAGTGGGAGCAGTACTTC. Translated, it gives CASSQPMRKWEQYF. The V call is TRBV14, the J call TRBJ2-7; D is uncertain. Trimming took 2 bases from V and 7 from J, leaving 15 bases between them. The germline CDR1 and CDR2 sequences are SGHDN and FVKESK. CDR3 size: 14 residues.